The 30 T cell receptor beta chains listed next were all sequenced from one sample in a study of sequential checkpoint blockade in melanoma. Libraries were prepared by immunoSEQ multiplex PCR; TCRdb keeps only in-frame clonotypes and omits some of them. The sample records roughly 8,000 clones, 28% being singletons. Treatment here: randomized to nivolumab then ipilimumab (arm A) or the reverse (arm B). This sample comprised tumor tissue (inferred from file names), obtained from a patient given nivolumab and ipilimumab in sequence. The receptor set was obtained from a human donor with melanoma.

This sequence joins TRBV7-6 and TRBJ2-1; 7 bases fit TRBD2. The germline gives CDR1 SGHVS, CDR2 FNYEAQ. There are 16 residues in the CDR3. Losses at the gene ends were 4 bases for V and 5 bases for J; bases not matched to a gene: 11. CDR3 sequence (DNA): TGTGCCAGCAGCTCGATGAGCGGGGCCGCTAACAATGAGCAGTTCTTC. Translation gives CASSSMSGAANNEQFF.

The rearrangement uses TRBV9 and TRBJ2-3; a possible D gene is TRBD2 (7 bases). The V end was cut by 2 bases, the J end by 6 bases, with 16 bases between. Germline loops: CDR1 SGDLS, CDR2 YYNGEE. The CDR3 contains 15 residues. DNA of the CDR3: TGTGCCAGCAGCGTTTCAGGGGAGGGGTATGATACGCAGTATTTT. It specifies CASSVSGEGYDTQYF.

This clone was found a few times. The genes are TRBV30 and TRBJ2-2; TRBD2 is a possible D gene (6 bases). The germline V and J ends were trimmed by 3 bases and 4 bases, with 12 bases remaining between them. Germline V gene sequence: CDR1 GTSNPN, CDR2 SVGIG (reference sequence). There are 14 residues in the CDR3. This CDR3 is CAWSRLGLTGELFF. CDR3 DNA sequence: TGTGCCTGGAGCCGACTAGGCCTCACCGGGGAGCTGTTTTTT.

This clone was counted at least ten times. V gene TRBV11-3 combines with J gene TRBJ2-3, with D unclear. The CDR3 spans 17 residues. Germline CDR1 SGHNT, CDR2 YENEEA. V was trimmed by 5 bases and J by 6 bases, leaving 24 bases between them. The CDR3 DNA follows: TGTGCCAGCAGCCAAGGTCCAGAGACCCCGAGGACCGATACGCAGTATTTT. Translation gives CASSQGPETPRTDTQYF.

The CDR3, as DNA: TGTGCCAGTAGTCGGGACAGACAGGTGGGCAATCAGCCCCAGCATTTT. The encoded protein is CASSRDRQVGNQPQHF. The V and J genes are TRBV19 and TRBJ1-5; 7 bases are a match to TRBD1. The CDR3 sequence is 16 residues long. The V gene's germline CDR1 is LNHDA and CDR2 SQIVND (reference sequence). J lost 2 bases, V lost 5 bases, and 9 bases had no gene match.

The CDR3 nucleotides read TGTGCCAGCAGCTTAGGGCAGGTCGTCGAGCAGTACTTC. Translation gives CASSLGQVVEQYF. V is TRBV7-1 and J is TRBJ2-7; D uncertain. TRBV7-1 is an open reading frame, and its role is uncertain. V dropped 4 bases and J dropped 6 bases, with 13 bases sitting between them. The CDR3 extends over 13 amino acids.

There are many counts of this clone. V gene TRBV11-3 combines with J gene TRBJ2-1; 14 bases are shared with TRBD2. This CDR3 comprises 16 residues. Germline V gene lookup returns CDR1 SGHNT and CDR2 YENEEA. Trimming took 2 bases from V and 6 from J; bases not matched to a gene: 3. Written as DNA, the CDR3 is TGTGCCAGCAGCTTAATGGGACTAGCGGGAGTCAATGAGCAGTTCTTC. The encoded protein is CASSLMGLAGVNEQFF.

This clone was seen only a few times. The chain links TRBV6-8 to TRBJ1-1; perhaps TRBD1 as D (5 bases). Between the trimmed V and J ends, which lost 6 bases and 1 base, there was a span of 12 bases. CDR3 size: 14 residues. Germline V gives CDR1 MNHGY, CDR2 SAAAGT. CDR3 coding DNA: TGTGCCAGCAGGAGTATGGGGCAGAACACTGAAGCTTTCTTT. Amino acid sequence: CASRSMGQNTEAFF.

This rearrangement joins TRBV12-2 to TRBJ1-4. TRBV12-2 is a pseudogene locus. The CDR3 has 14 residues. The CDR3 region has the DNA TGTGCCGCCCGCGGGGTCGCTGTAGGGGAAAAACTGTTTTTT. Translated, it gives CAARGVAVGEKLFF.

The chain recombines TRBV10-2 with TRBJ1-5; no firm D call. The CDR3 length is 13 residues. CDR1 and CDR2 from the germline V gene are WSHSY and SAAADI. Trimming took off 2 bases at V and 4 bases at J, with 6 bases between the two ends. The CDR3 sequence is CASSEVGNQPQHF. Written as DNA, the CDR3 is TGCGCCAGCAGTGAGGTGGGGAATCAGCCCCAGCATTTT.

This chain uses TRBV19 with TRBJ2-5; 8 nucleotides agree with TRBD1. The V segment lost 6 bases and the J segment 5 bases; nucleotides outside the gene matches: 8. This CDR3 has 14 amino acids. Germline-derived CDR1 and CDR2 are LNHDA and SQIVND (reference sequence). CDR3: CASSPGQAPETQYF. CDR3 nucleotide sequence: TGTGCCAGTAGCCCGGGACAGGCCCCTGAGACCCAGTACTTC.

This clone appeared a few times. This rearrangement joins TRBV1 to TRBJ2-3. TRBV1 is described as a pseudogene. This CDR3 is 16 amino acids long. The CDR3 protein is CASSLEKWGSTDTQYF. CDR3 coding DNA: TGCGCCAGCAGTCTAGAGAAATGGGGGAGCACAGATACGCAGTATTTT.

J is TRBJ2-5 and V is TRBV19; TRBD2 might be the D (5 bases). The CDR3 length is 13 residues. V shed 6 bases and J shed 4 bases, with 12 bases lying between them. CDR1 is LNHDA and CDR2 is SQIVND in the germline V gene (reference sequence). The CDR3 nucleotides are TGTGCCAGTAGCTACAACGAGGGAGAGACCCAGTACTTC. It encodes CASSYNEGETQYF.

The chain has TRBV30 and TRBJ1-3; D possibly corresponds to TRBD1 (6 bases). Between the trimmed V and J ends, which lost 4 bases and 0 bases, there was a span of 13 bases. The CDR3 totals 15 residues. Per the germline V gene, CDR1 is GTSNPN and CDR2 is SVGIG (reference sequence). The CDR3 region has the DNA TGTGCCTGGAAACACAGGGAGAGCTCTGGAAACACCATATATTTT. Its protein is CAWKHRESSGNTIYF.

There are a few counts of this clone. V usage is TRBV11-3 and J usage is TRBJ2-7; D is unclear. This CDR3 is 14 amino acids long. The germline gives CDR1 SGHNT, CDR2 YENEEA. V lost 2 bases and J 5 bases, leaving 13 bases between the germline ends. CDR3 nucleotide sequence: TGTGCCAGCAGCTTAATGTTATACGCGGACGAGCAGTACTTC. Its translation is CASSLMLYADEQYF.

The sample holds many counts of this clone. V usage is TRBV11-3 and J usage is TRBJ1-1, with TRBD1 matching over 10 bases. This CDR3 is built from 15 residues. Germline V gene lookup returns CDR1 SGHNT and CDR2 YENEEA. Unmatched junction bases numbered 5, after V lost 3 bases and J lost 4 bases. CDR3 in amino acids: CASSFETGGLTEAFF. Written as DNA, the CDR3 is TGTGCCAGCAGCTTTGAGACAGGGGGCCTCACTGAAGCTTTCTTT.

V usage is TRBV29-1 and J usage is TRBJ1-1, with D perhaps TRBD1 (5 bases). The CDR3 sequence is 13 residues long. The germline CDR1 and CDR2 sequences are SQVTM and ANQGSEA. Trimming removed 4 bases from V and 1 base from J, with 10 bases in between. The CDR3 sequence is CSVGRGANTEAFF. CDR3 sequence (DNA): TGCAGCGTTGGGAGGGGAGCGAACACTGAAGCTTTCTTT.

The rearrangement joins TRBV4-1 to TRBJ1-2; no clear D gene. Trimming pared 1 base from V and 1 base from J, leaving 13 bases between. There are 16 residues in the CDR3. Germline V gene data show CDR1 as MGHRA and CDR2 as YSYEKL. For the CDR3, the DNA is TGCGCCAGCAGCCAAGGGGTGGGCGGCAATAACTATGGCTACACCTTC. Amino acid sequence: CASSQGVGGNNYGYTF.

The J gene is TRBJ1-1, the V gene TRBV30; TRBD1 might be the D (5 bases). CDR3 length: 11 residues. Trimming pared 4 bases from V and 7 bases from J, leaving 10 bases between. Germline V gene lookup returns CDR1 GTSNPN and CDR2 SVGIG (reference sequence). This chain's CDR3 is CAWNRGFEAFF. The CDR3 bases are TGTGCCTGGAATCGGGGGTTTGAAGCTTTCTTT.

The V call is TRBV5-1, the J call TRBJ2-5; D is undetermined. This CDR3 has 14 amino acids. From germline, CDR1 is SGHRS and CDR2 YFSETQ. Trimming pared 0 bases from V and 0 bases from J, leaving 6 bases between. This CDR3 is CASSLAPHQETQYF. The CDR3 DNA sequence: TGCGCCAGCAGCTTGGCTCCCCACCAAGAGACCCAGTACTTC.

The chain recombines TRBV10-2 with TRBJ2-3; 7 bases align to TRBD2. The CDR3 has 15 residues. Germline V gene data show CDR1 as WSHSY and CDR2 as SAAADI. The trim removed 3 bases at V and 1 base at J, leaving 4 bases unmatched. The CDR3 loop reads CASSEQRGRTDTQYF. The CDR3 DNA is TGCGCCAGCAGTGAACAGCGGGGCCGCACAGATACGCAGTATTTT.

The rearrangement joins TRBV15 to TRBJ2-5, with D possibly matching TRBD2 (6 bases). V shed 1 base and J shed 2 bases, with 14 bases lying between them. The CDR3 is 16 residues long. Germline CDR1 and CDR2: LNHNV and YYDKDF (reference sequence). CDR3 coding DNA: TGTGCCACCAGCAGAGGTGTCGGCGGGGTTCAAGAGACCCAGTACTTC. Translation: CATSRGVGGVQETQYF.

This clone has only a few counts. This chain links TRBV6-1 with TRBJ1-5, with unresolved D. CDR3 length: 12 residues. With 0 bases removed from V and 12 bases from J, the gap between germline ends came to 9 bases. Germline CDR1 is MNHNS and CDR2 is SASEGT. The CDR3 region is CASSEARVVQHF. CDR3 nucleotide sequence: TGTGCCAGCAGTGAAGCACGAGTAGTCCAGCATTTT.

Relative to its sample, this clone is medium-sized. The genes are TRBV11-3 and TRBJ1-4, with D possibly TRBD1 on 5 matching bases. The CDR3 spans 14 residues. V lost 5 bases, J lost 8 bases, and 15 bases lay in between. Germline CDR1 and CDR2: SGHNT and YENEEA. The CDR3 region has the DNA TGTGCCAGCAGCCCTAGCGGGGGGGGAGAAAAACTGTTTTTT. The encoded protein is CASSPSGGGEKLFF.

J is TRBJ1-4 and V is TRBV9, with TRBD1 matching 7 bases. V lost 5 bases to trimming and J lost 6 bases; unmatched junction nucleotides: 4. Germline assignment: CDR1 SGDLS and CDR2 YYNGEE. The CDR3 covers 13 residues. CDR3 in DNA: TGTGCCAGCAGGGGACAGATCGATGAAAAACTGTTTTTT. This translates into CASRGQIDEKLFF.

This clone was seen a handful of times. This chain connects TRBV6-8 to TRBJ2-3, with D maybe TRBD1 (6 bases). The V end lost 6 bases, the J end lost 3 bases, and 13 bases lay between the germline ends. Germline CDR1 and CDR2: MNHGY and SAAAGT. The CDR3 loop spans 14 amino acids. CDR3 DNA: TGTGCCAGCAGCGAAAATAGGGGGACAGATACGCAGTATTTT. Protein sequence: CASSENRGTDTQYF.

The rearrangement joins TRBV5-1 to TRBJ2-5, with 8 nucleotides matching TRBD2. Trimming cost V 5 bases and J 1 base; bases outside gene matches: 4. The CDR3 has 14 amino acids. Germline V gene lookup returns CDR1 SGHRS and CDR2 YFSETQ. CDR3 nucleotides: TGCGCCAGCAGGAGCGGGAGTGCCCAAGAGACCCAGTACTTC. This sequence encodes CASRSGSAQETQYF.

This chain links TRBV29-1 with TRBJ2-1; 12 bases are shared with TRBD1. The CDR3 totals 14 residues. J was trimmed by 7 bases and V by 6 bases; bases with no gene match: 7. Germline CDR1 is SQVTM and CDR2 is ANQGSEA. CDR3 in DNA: TGCAGCGTCAACGGGGACAGGGGGCATAATGAGCAGTTCTTC. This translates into CSVNGDRGHNEQFF.

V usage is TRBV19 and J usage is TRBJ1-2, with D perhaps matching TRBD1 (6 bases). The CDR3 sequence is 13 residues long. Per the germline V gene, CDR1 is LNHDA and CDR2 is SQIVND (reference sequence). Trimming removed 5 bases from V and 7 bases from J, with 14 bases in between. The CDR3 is CASSLQRDTGYTF. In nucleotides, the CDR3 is TGTGCCAGTAGTCTACAACGGGACACTGGCTACACCTTC.

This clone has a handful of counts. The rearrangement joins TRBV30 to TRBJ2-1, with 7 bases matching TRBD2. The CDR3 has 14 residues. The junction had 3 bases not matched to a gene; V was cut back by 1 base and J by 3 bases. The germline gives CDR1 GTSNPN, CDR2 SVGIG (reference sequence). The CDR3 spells CAWSGLADYNEQFF. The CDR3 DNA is TGTGCCTGGAGTGGCCTAGCGGACTACAATGAGCAGTTCTTC.